The present entry profiles one TCR beta chain with its context. Clones were sequenced by immunoSEQ multiplex PCR, and TCRdb holds only the in-frame ones, with some missing. The sample gives approximately 160,000 clones, 85% to 90% of which show up once; 3% to 3.5% is in the top ten. This sample was included in a study of cytomegalovirus exposure and HLA in healthy donors. The donors belonged to the roughly 110-subject validation cohort, separate from the approximately 670-subject first cohort. This CDR3 has 15 residues. The V and J ends lost 4 bases and 5 bases, in that order; junction bases with no gene match: 10. Germline CDR1 and CDR2: SQVTM and ANQGSEA.

This chain links TRBV29-1 with TRBJ2-5; 10 bases line up with TRBD1. This receptor was taken from a woman aged 18 to 35 in good health and CMV-seropositive. The sequencing sample was made of PBMCs. CDR3 sequence (DNA): TGCAGCGTTGCCCTAACCGGGACAGGGGTGGAGACCCAGTACTTC. It specifies CSVALTGTGVETQYF.